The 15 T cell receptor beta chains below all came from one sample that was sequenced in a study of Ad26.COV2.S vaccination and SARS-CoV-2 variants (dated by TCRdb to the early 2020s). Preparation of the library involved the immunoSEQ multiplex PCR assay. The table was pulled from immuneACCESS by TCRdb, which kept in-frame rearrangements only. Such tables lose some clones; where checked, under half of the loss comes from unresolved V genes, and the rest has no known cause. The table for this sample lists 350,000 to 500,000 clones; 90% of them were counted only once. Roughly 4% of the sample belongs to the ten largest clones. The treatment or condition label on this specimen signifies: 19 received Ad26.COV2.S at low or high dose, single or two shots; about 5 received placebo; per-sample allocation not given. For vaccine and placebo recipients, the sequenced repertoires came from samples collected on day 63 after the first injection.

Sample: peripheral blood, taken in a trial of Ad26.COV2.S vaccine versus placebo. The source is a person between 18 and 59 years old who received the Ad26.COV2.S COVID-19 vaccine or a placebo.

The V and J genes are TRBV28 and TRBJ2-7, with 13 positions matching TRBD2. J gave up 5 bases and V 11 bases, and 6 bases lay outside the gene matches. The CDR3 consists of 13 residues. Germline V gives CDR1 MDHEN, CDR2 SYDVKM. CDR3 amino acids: CAGTSGRADEQYF. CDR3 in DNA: TGTGCCGGAACTAGCGGGAGGGCCGACGAGCAGTACTTC. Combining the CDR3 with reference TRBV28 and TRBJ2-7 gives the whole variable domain DVKVTQSSRYLVKRTGEKVFLECVQDMDHENMFWYRQDPGLGLRLIYFSYDVKMKEKGDIPEGYSVSREKKERFSLILESASTNQTSMYLCAGTSGRADEQYFGPGTRLTVT.

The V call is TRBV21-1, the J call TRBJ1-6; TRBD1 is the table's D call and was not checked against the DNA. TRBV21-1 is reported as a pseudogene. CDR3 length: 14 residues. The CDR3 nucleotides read TGTGCCAGCAGACTGACAGGGGATAATTCACCCCTCCACTTT. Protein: CASRLTGDNSPLHF.

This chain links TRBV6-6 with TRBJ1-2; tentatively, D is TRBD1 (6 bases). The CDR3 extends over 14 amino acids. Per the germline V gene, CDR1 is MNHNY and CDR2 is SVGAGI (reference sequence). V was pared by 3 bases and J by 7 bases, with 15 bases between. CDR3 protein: CASSYGQQGSGYTF. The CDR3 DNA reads TGTGCCAGCAGTTATGGGCAACAGGGATCTGGCTACACCTTC.

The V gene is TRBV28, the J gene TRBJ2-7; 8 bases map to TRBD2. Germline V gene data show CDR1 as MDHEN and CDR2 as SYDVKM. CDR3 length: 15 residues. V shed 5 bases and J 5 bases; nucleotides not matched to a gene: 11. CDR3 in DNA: TGTGCCAGCAGTAACCCCCCCAGCGGGAGCGACGAGCAGTACTTC. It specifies CASSNPPSGSDEQYF. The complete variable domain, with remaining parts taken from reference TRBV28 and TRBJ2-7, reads DVKVTQSSRYLVKRTGEKVFLECVQDMDHENMFWYRQDPGLGLRLIYFSYDVKMKEKGDIPEGYSVSREKKERFSLILESASTNQTSMYLCASSNPPSGSDEQYFGPGTRLTVT.

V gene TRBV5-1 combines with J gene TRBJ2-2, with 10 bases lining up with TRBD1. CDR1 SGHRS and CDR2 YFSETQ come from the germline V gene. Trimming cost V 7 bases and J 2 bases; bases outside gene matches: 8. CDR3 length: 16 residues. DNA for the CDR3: TGCGCCAGCTCGGGACAGGGGTTTTTTAACACCGGGGAGCTGTTTTTT. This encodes CASSGQGFFNTGELFF.

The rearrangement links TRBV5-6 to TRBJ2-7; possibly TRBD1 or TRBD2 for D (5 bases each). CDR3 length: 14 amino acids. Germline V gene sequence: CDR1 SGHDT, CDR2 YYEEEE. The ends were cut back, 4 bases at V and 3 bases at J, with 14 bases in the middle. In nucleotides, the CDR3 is TGTGCCAGCAGCCCCGGGACCCGCCACTACGAGCAGTACTTC. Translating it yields CASSPGTRHYEQYF.

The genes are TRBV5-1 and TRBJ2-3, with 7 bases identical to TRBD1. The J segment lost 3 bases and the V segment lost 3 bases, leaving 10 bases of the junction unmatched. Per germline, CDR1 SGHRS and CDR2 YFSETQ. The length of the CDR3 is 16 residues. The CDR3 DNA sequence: TGCGCCAGCAGCTCCTATTACGACAGGGAAACAGATACGCAGTATTTT. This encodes CASSSYYDRETDTQYF. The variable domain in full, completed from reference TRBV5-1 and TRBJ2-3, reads KAGVTQTPRYLIKTRGQQVTLSCSPISGHRSVSWYQQTPGQGLQFLFEYFSETQRNKGNFPGRFSGRQFSNSRSEMNVSTLELGDSALYLCASSSYYDRETDTQYFGPGTRLTVL.

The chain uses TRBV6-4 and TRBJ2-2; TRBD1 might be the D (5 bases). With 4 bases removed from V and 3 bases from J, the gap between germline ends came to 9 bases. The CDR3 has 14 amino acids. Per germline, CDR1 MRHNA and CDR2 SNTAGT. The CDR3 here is CASSVDIDTGELFF. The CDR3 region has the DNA TGTGCCAGCAGTGTGGACATTGACACCGGGGAGCTGTTTTTT.

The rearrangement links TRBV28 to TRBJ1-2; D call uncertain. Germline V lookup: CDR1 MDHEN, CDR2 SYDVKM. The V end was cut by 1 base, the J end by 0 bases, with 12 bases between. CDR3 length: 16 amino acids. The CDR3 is CASSLSPGGSNYGYTF. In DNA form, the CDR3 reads TGTGCCAGCAGTTTATCCCCCGGCGGATCTAACTATGGCTACACCTTC.

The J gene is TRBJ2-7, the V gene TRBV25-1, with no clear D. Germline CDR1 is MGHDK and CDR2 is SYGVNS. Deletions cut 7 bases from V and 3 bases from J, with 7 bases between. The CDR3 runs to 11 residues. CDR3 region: CASTNGYEQYF. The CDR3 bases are TGTGCCAGCACCAACGGCTACGAGCAGTACTTC.

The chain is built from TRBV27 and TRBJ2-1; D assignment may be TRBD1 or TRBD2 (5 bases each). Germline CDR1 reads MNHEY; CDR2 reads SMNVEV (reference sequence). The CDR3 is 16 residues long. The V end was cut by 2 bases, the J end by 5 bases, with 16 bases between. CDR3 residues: CASSLNSGLANNEQFF. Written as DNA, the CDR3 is TGTGCCAGCAGTTTAAACTCGGGGCTGGCTAACAATGAGCAGTTCTTC.

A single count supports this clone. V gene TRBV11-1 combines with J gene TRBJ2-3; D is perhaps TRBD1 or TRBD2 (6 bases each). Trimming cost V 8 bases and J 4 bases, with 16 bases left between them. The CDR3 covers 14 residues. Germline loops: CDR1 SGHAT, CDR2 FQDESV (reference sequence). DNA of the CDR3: TGTGCCAGCGGACTTTCTAGGGGGGCAGATACGCAGTATTTT. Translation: CASGLSRGADTQYF.

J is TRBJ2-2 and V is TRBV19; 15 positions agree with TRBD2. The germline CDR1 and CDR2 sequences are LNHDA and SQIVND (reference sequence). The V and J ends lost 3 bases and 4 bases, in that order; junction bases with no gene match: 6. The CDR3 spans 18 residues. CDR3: CASSMGLAGGSGTGELFF. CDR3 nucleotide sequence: TGTGCCAGTAGTATGGGACTAGCGGGAGGATCCGGCACCGGGGAGCTGTTTTTT.

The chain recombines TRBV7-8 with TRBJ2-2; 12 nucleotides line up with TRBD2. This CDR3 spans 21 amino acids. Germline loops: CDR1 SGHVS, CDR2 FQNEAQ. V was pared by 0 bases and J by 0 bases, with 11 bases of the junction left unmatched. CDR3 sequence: CASSLARIPGLAGSNTGELFF. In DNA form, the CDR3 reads TGTGCCAGCAGCTTAGCCCGAATACCGGGACTAGCGGGTTCGAACACCGGGGAGCTGTTTTTT. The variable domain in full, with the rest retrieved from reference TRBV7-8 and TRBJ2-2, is GAGVSQSPRYKVAKRGQDVALRCDPISGHVSLFWYQQALGQGPEFLTYFQNEAQLDKSGLPSDRFFAERPEGSVSTLKIQRTQQEDSAVYLCASSLARIPGLAGSNTGELFFGEGSRLTVL.

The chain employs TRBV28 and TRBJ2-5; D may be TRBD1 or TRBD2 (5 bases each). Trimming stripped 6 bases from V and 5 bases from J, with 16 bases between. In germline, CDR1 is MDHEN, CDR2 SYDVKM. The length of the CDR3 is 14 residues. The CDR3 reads CASRDGTARETQYF. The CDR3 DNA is TGTGCCAGCAGAGACGGGACGGCTCGGGAGACCCAGTACTTC.